This T cell receptor (beta chain) was recovered during a study of blood T cells in healthy people across ages. In regard to this clonotype: As yet, its antigen is unknown.

The authors ran a second PCR of roughly 7 to 11 cycles using a sample-barcoded 5' primer and a J-beta primer mix. Every cDNA molecule bore a tag from a template-switch adaptor containing 12 random nucleotides. TCRdb recomputed calls from the 5' RACE reads with MiXCR, one row per CDR3 protein. The table has 1.5 million to 2 million distinct CDR3 sequences, about 50% seen once. Peripheral blood from each donor was collected in a volume of approximately 10 milliliters. Broader study findings: The study could not conclusively compare naive and antigen-experienced cells, given its unsorted PBMCs. Diversity was estimated from one million T cells, and these estimates were considered underestimates.

Sequencing used blood. The receptor was isolated from a woman between 40 and 55 years old in good health.

The CDR3 bases are TGTGCCAGCAGCGCCAGGGAGACTGAAGCTTTCTTT. It yields the protein CASSARETEAFF. This chain links TRBV9 with TRBJ1-1; D perhaps matches TRBD1 (5 bases). The CDR3 covers 12 residues. V lost 3 bases and J 5 bases, leaving 8 bases between the germline ends. Per germline, CDR1 SGDLS and CDR2 YYNGEE.